This TCR beta chain was found in a study of Ad26.COV2.S vaccination and SARS-CoV-2 variants. The V gene's germline CDR1 is LGHDT and CDR2 YNNKEL (reference sequence). The CDR3 has 19 amino acids. This table comes from immunoSEQ multiplex PCR, and its TCRdb copy is limited to in-frame clones, with some not included. The table records hundreds of thousands of clones, more than 75% of them present only once. Stated treatment: some 19 received Ad26.COV2.S at low or high dose, single or two shots; about five received placebo; per-sample allocation not given. Day 63 after the first vaccine or placebo injection was the time point for sampling. The individual, an adult aged 18-55 years, was a donor in Boston. To note about this clone: A junction end diverges from the germline sequence, so it may reflect a read error.

The gene calls are TRBV3-1 (or the pseudogene TRBV3-2) and TRBJ2-2; 7 bases fit TRBD2. This clonotype was obtained from a person aged 18-60 years who received the Ad26.COV2.S COVID-19 vaccine or a placebo. The starting material was peripheral blood, obtained in a trial of Ad26.COV2.S vaccine versus placebo. CDR3 nucleotides: TGTGCCAGTAGCCAACAAGGGTTGCTAGCGGCTACGAACACCGGGGAGCTGTTTTTT. It codes for CASSQQGLLAATNTGELFF.